The 5 T cell receptor beta chains below come from one sample, sequenced in a study of blood T cell repertoires in COVID-19. TCRdb keeps only in-frame clones here, not all; method: immunoSEQ multiplex PCR. The table has 250,000 to 300,000 clones, approximately 89% seen once. The sample was peripheral blood. These TCRs come from a woman in her thirties with COVID-19, enrolled during active disease.

This chain uses TRBV27 with TRBJ1-1, with a possible D match to TRBD1 (5 bases). Germline V CDR1 and CDR2: MNHEY, SMNVEV (reference sequence). This CDR3 spans 17 amino acids. The V gene lost 2 bases and the J gene lost 4 bases, with 20 bases spanning the gap. The CDR3 coding sequence is TGTGCCAGCAGTTTACGTCCCCCAGGGAGGATGTCCACTGAAGCTTTCTTT. The encoded protein is CASSLRPPGRMSTEAFF.

The V call is TRBV10-2, the J call TRBJ2-3; TRBD2 matches 12 bases. Unmatched junction bases numbered 3, after V lost 2 bases and J lost 3 bases. The CDR3 contains 16 residues. The germline V gene has CDR1 WSHSY and CDR2 SAAADI. The CDR3: CASSEALAGGTDTQYF. CDR3 nucleotide sequence: TGCGCCAGCAGTGAGGCTCTAGCGGGGGGGACAGATACGCAGTATTTT.

The chain recombines TRBV5-6 with TRBJ2-7, with 7 bases identical to TRBD2. Germline V gene sequence: CDR1 SGHDT, CDR2 YYEEEE. The V and J ends lost 1 base and 3 bases, in that order; junction bases with no gene match: 4. This CDR3 region has 14 residues. The CDR3 loop reads CASSLWGGNYEQYF. Written as DNA, the CDR3 is TGTGCCAGCAGCTTGTGGGGGGGAAACTACGAGCAGTACTTC.

The CDR3 sequence is CASSQGGTSSNEQFF. CDR3 in DNA: TGTGCCAGCAGCCAAGGGGGGACTAGCAGCAATGAGCAGTTCTTC. The J gene is TRBJ2-1, the V gene TRBV3-1 (or the pseudogene TRBV3-2), with 9 nucleotides matching TRBD2. V lost 1 base and J lost 6; bases outside the gene matches: 4. CDR1 is LGHDT, CDR2 YNNKEL, per germline (reference sequence). This CDR3 has 15 residues.

The chain is built from TRBV5-4 and TRBJ2-3; D is perhaps TRBD1 (6 bases). The germline V gene encodes CDR1 SGHNT and CDR2 YYREEE (reference sequence). This CDR3 region has 16 residues. Trimming stripped 4 bases from V and 2 bases from J, with 17 bases between. The CDR3 region has the DNA TGTGCCAGCAGCGGGGGCCGGAGGATTTACACAGATACGCAGTATTTT. Translated, it gives CASSGGRRIYTDTQYF. Supplemented by reference TRBV5-4 and TRBJ2-3, the full variable domain reads ETGVTQSPTHLIKTRGQQVTLRCSSQSGHNTVSWYQQALGQGPQFIFQYYREEENGRGNFPPRFSGLQFPNYSSELNVNALELDDSALYLCASSGGRRIYTDTQYFGPGTRLTVL.